A single sample is the source of the 5 T cell receptor beta chains below, sequenced in a study of blood T cells in healthy people across ages. PCR was performed a second time for about 6 to 12 cycles using a sample-barcoded 5' primer and a J-beta primer mix. Each CDR3 protein is one row after TCRdb ran MiXCR on the 5' RACE reads. The data hold some 1 million distinct CDR3 sequences, with 40% to 55% observed a single time. Material: blood. The receptors were gathered from a woman aged 55-70 years in good health.

The rearrangement joins TRBV7-8 to TRBJ2-5; possibly TRBD1 for D (6 bases). V was clipped by 0 bases and J by 5 bases, with 13 bases between them. The CDR3 has 15 residues. Per germline, CDR1 SGHVS and CDR2 FQNEAQ. The CDR3 DNA follows: TGTGCCAGCAGCTTAGCGGGCAGGGGTTTGGAGACCCAGTACTTC. Translation: CASSLAGRGLETQYF.

V gene TRBV6-1 combines with J gene TRBJ2-7; D is possibly TRBD1 (6 bases). The V end lost 7 bases, the J end lost 1 base, and 17 bases lay between the germline ends. The V gene's germline CDR1 is MNHNS and CDR2 SASEGT. This CDR3 contains 15 residues. As DNA, the CDR3 is TGTGCCAGCAATGATCTGTGGACAGATTCCTACGAGCAGTACTTC. Its translation is CASNDLWTDSYEQYF.

This clonotype was seen a handful of times. This chain connects TRBV29-1 to TRBJ2-7; D gene uncertain. The CDR3 is 13 amino acids. From germline, CDR1 is SQVTM and CDR2 ANQGSEA. Trimming shortened V by 3 bases and J by 3 bases, and 12 bases separated the two germline ends. CDR3 nucleotides: TGCAGCGTTGACCTCGGCCCTAGCTACGAGCAGTACTTC. It codes for CSVDLGPSYEQYF.

This clonotype has only one observation. The DNA of the CDR3 is TGTGCCAGCAGCTGGGGACTAGCGGGATCGGACACCGGGGAGCTGTTTTTT. Translating it yields CASSWGLAGSDTGELFF. The chain uses TRBV9 and TRBJ2-2; 13 bases are a match to TRBD2. The CDR3 length is 17 residues. CDR1 SGDLS and CDR2 YYNGEE come from the germline V gene. V lost 4 bases to trimming and J lost 3 bases; unmatched junction nucleotides: 6.

This clonotype was detected only a few times. The chain has TRBV4-1 and TRBJ2-3, with no clear D. Per germline, CDR1 MGHRA and CDR2 YSYEKL. This CDR3 is built from 13 residues. Trimming removed 0 bases at V and 7 bases at J, with 8 bases between. CDR3 nucleotide sequence: TGCGCCAGCAGCCAAGATGGATTCAATACGCAGTATTTT. Amino acid sequence: CASSQDGFNTQYF.